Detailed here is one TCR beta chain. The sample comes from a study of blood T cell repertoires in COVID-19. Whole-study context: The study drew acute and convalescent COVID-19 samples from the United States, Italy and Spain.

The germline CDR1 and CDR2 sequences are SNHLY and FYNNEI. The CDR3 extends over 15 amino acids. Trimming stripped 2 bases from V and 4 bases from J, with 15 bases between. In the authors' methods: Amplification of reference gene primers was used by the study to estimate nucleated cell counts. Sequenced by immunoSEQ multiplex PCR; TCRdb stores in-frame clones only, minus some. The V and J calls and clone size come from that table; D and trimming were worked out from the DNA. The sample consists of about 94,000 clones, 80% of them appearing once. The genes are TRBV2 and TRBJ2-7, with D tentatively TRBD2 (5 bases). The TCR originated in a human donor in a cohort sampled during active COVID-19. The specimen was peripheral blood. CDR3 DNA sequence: TGTGCCAGCAGTGAATCGGGCGGGTTGGGGTACGAGCAGTACTTC. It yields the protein CASSESGGLGYEQYF.